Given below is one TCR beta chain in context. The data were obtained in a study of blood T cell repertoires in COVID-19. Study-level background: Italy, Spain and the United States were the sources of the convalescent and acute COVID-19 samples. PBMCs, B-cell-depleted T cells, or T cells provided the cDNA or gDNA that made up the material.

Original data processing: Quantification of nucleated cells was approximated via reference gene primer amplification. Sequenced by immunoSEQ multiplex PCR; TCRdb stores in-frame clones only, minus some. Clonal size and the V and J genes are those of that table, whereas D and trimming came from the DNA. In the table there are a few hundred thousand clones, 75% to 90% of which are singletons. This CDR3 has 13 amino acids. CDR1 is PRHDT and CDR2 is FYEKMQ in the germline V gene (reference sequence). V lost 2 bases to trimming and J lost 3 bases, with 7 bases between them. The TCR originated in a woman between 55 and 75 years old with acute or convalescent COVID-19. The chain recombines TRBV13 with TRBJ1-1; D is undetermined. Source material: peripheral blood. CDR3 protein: CASSLLPYTEAFF. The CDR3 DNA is TGTGCCAGCAGCTTACTACCATACACTGAAGCTTTCTTT.